Listed below are T cell receptor beta chains from one sample, sequenced in a study of tumor and adjacent non-tumor tissue in lung cancer. A single record per CDR3 protein comes from TCRdb applying MiXCR to the multiplex PCR reads. The table lists over 110,000 distinct CDR3 sequences, about 71% of them singletons. The sequencing input was lung tumor tissue. Receptors originate from a man aged 60 to 69 with small cell lung cancer. Both conserved end residues are part of each CDR3. A D gene is named only where the DNA matches it firmly. Size is omitted from some rows. Given values are once, few, many or a class for expanded clones.

CDR3 DNA	CDR3 protein	D gene	clone size	V gene	J gene
TGTGCCAGCAGTTTGGCTAGCGGGATGGGCACAGATACGCAGTATTTT	CASSLASGMGTDTQYF	TRBD2	.	TRBV12-3/TRBV12-4	TRBJ2-3
TGCAGTGCTAGAGCTCCACGGGTCGAAGAGACCCAGTACTTC	CSARAPRVEETQYF	.	few	TRBV20-1	TRBJ2-5
TGTGCCAGCCGGGACAGGGTTGAATCTTACGAGCAGTACTTC	CASRDRVESYEQYF	TRBD1	few	TRBV6-6	TRBJ2-7
TGTGCCAGCAGCCCCGGGGACGGTCTGAACACTGGAGCTTTCTTT	CASSPGDGLNTGAFF	.	.	TRBV11-2	TRBJ1-1
TGTGCCAGTAGTACGGACAGAACGTACAATGAGCAGTTCTTC	CASSTDRTYNEQFF	.	once	TRBV19	TRBJ2-1
TGTGCCAGCAGCAAAGAAGGAGAGATCCAGTACTTC	CASSKEGEIQYF	.	.	TRBV7-9	TRBJ2-5
TGCAGTGCTAGGGAGCCTCCAGGTTACGATCAGTATTTC	CSAREPPGYDQYF	.	.	TRBV20-1	TRBJ2-7
TGCAGTGCTAGATTGGACGCTCGGGAGACCCAGTACTTC	CSARLDARETQYF	.	many	TRBV20-1	TRBJ2-5
TGCGCCGGCAGCTCGGACGTATCTGGAAACACCATATATTTT	CAGSSDVSGNTIYF	.	.	TRBV5-1	TRBJ1-3
TGCAGTGCTAGAGAGGGGGGGCTCTACAATGAGCAGTTCTTC	CSAREGGLYNEQFF	.	few	TRBV20-1	TRBJ2-1
TGCAGTGTAATGAAAGGGATTAAAGAGACCCAGTACTTC	CSVMKGIKETQYF	.	.	TRBV20-1	TRBJ2-5
TGTGCCAGCAGTCCGGACAGGGGAAGCTATGGCTACACCTTC	CASSPDRGSYGYTF	TRBD1	.	TRBV12-3/TRBV12-4	TRBJ1-2
TGCAGTGCCCGTAAGATGGCGGGAGGGGAAAATGAGCAGTTCTTC	CSARKMAGGENEQFF	TRBD2	.	TRBV29-1	TRBJ2-1
TGTGCCAGCACTTTGGACAGGGTCCACGAGCAGTACTTC	CASTLDRVHEQYF	TRBD1	few	TRBV6-6	TRBJ2-7
TGCAGTGCTGGGCGGGCCGAAACCGTTCTCAATGAGCAGTTCTTC	CSAGRAETVLNEQFF	.	many	TRBV20-1	TRBJ2-1
TGTGTCAGCAGTTTACAGGGCGGGGCTGGCTACACCTTC	CVSSLQGGAGYTF	.	.	TRBV12-3/TRBV12-4	TRBJ1-2
TGCAGCGTAGCCGGGACAGGCGCAAACACTGAAGCTTTCTTT	CSVAGTGANTEAFF	TRBD1	many	TRBV29-1	TRBJ1-1
TGTGCCAGCAGTTGGCTGCGGGGCCCAACTAATGAAAAACTGTTTTTT	CASSWLRGPTNEKLFF	.	many	TRBV6-5	TRBJ1-4
TGTGCCAGCAGTTGGGGTTCACCCCTCCACTTT	CASSWGSPLHF	.	.	TRBV28	TRBJ1-6
TGTGCCAGCAGTATTCAGGGTTATGCCTACGAGCAGTACTTC	CASSIQGYAYEQYF	.	.	TRBV28	TRBJ2-7
TGTGCCGTTTCGGGAGGGGCAGAACTCGAGCAGTTCTTC	CAVSGGAELEQFF	TRBD2	.	TRBV10-3	TRBJ2-1
TGTGCCAGGAGCTTGTCGGGGTATCAGCCCCAGCATTTT	CARSLSGYQPQHF	.	.	TRBV11-2	TRBJ1-5
TGCGCCAGCACGAGCGGGACGGAGACCCAGTACTTC	CASTSGTETQYF	TRBD2	.	TRBV10-2	TRBJ2-5
TGCAGTGCACGTCTGTGGGGGAAAACTGGGGTAGAGACCCAGTACTTC	CSARLWGKTGVETQYF	.	.	TRBV20-1	TRBJ2-5
TGTGCCAGCAGCTCCGGGGGACAGGCTGAAGCTTTCTTT	CASSSGGQAEAFF	TRBD1	few	TRBV7-9	TRBJ1-1
TGTGCCTGCAGCGGACAGGGGCTCGAGCAATACTTC	CACSGQGLEQYF	TRBD1	.	TRBV11-1	TRBJ2-7
TGTGCCAGCAGCCCCGGGGTAAGCGGCACAGATACGCAGTATTTT	CASSPGVSGTDTQYF	.	medium-sized	TRBV11-3	TRBJ2-3
TGCGCCAGCAGAGAAATAGGGGTGGATACGAAGTATTTT	CASREIGVDTKYF	.	.	TRBV6-1	TRBJ2-3
TGTGCCAGCAGCCCGACGGGGGCCCCCTACAATGAGCAGTTCTTC	CASSPTGAPYNEQFF	.	.	TRBV13	TRBJ2-1
TGTGCCGGCGGCTTCACGGGGCCCCTCCACAATGAGCAGTTCTTC	CAGGFTGPLHNEQFF	.	.	TRBV11-2	TRBJ2-1
TGCAGCGTTCTACCGGGACTAGCGGGATACTACAATGAGCAGTTCTTC	CSVLPGLAGYYNEQFF	TRBD2	.	TRBV29-1	TRBJ2-1
TGCGCCAGCAGCCCCGGTGAGTGGCCCGGCACAGATACGCAGTATTTT	CASSPGEWPGTDTQYF	.	.	TRBV5-1	TRBJ2-3
TGTGCCAGTAGCTGGGGACTAGCGCCTTACAGTGAGCAGTTCTTC	CASSWGLAPYSEQFF	TRBD2	.	TRBV7-9	TRBJ2-1
TGTAGTGCTGGCAGACGGGACACAGATACGCAGTATTTT	CSAGRRDTDTQYF	.	.	TRBV20-1	TRBJ2-3
TGTGCCATCGGACTATATAGCAATCACCCCCAGCATTTT	CAIGLYSNHPQHF	.	.	TRBV6-6	TRBJ1-5
TGCGCCAGCACCCAAGTGACACGGGAAGTGCAGTTCTTC	CASTQVTREVQFF	.	.	TRBV4-1	TRBJ2-1
TGTGCCAGCAGTTCCCCGTCCACAGATACGCAGTATTTT	CASSSPSTDTQYF	.	many	TRBV28	TRBJ2-3
TGTAGTGCTATTTCGTGGGACGGCGACCAACATGAGACCCAGTACTTC	CSAISWDGDQHETQYF	.	.	TRBV20-1	TRBJ2-5
TGTGCCAGCAGCCCGACAGGGCAAGAGACCCAGTACTTC	CASSPTGQETQYF	TRBD1	few	TRBV5-4	TRBJ2-5
TGCGCCAGCAGCCAAGAGGCCCTCGCCGAGGAGCTGTTTTTT	CASSQEALAEELFF	.	once	TRBV4-1	TRBJ2-2
TGTGCCAGCAGTTCGTCCGGGATGACAGAGACCCAGTACTTC	CASSSSGMTETQYF	.	.	TRBV12-3/TRBV12-4	TRBJ2-5
TGTGCCAGCAGTTACTCGCCGGGAGCTCCCAATGAGCAGTTCTTC	CASSYSPGAPNEQFF	.	many	TRBV6-5	TRBJ2-1
TGTTCCAGCAGCTTAGATCTAGCGGGAGGTACACAGTATTTT	CSSSLDLAGGTQYF	TRBD2	.	TRBV11-2	TRBJ2-3
TGTGCCAGCTTTAGCAGCACAGATACGCAGTATTTT	CASFSSTDTQYF	.	few	TRBV28	TRBJ2-3
TGTGCCAGCAGTCGAAGCACAGATACGCAGTATTTT	CASSRSTDTQYF	.	many	TRBV6-5	TRBJ2-3